This is a list of T cell receptor beta chains from one sample in a study of blood T cell repertoires in COVID-19. Clones were read by immunoSEQ multiplex PCR, and TCRdb kept only the in-frame ones, dropping some. The table lists about 320,000 clones, 90% of them singletons. The sample comprised PBMCs or T cells enriched from blood (not recorded which). Source of these receptors: a woman younger than 45 who had been exposed to COVID-19. CDR3s include the opening cysteine and the closing phenylalanine or tryptophan. Each record gives: D gene, V gene, J gene, clone size, CDR3 DNA, CDR3 protein. D genes are given only for firm matches. Size is omitted from some rows. Given values are once, few, many or a class for expanded clones.

D: TRBD2
V: TRBV30
J: TRBJ2-5
size: NA
DNA: TGTGCCTGGAGATTTGCACTAGCGGTGACTCAAGAGACCCAGTACTTC
CDR3: CAWRFALAVTQETQYF

D: TRBD1
V: TRBV7-9
J: TRBJ1-6
size: NA
DNA: TGTGCCAGCAACCCGGGACAGAATTCACCCCTCCACTTT
CDR3: CASNPGQNSPLHF

D: NA
V: TRBV19
J: TRBJ1-1
size: NA
DNA: TGTGCCAGTAGTTCGTCGGGGGGCGGCACTGAAGCTTTCTTT
CDR3: CASSSSGGGTEAFF

D: NA
V: TRBV4-2
J: TRBJ1-4
size: NA
DNA: TGTGCCAGCAGCCAAGCGCAAGGAGACAATGAAAAACTGTTTTTT
CDR3: CASSQAQGDNEKLFF

D: TRBD2
V: TRBV9
J: TRBJ2-1
size: NA
DNA: TGTGCCAGCAGCGTAGGTGGGACTAGCGGAACTGAGCAGTTCTTC
CDR3: CASSVGGTSGTEQFF

D: NA
V: TRBV4-1
J: TRBJ1-3
size: NA
DNA: TGCGCCAGCAGCCAAGATTCTCAGTGGTTCTCTGGAAACACCATATATTTT
CDR3: CASSQDSQWFSGNTIYF

D: TRBD1
V: TRBV5-1
J: TRBJ1-1
size: NA
DNA: TGCGCCAGCAGTCCAGGGGGAACGTTGAACACTGAAGCTTTCTTT
CDR3: CASSPGGTLNTEAFF

D: NA
V: TRBV5-1
J: TRBJ2-5
size: NA
DNA: TGCGCCAGCAGCCTAGGAAACCGCCGGGACTCATTAAAGTACCAAGAGACCCAGTACTTC
CDR3: CASSLGNRRDSLKYQETQYF

D: NA
V: TRBV3-1/TRBV3-2
J: TRBJ1-5
size: NA
DNA: TGTGCCAGCAGCCAAGACAGGGTGGGACAGCCCCAGCATTTT
CDR3: CASSQDRVGQPQHF

D: NA
V: TRBV19
J: TRBJ2-1
size: NA
DNA: TGTGCCAGTAGTGAGGAACACAGGGGGGGGGCCTACAATGAGCAGTTCTTC
CDR3: CASSEEHRGGAYNEQFF

D: TRBD1
V: TRBV5-1
J: TRBJ1-2
size: NA
DNA: TGCGCCAGCAGCCGCCTGACAGGGACCCATGGCTACACCTTC
CDR3: CASSRLTGTHGYTF

D: NA
V: TRBV6-1
J: TRBJ2-7
size: many
DNA: TGTGCCAGCAGTGAAAGGAAGGAGAGCTCCTACGAGCAGTACTTC
CDR3: CASSERKESSYEQYF

D: NA
V: TRBV5-1
J: TRBJ1-2
size: NA
DNA: TGCGCCAGCAGCTTGTCGGCAGGGAATCGTGGCTACACCTTC
CDR3: CASSLSAGNRGYTF

D: NA
V: TRBV19
J: TRBJ1-1
size: NA
DNA: TGTGCCAGTAGTACCCAGATGAACACTGAAGCTTTCTTT
CDR3: CASSTQMNTEAFF

D: NA
V: TRBV11-3
J: TRBJ1-5
size: NA
DNA: TGTGCCAGCAGCTTACGGCGTGCGGAAAATAGCAATCAGCCCCAGCATTTT
CDR3: CASSLRRAENSNQPQHF

D: TRBD1
V: TRBV7-9
J: TRBJ1-2
size: once
DNA: TGTGCCAGCAGCCCAACTGTCAGGGACAGTCACTATGGCTACACCTTC
CDR3: CASSPTVRDSHYGYTF

D: NA
V: TRBV7-9
J: TRBJ1-2
size: NA
DNA: TGTGCCAGCAGCTTAACAGGGCGAGGCTACACCTTC
CDR3: CASSLTGRGYTF

D: NA
V: TRBV5-1
J: TRBJ1-1
size: NA
DNA: TGCGCCAGCAGCTTGATCTTGTCTACTGAAGCTTTCTTT
CDR3: CASSLILSTEAFF

D: TRBD1
V: TRBV27
J: TRBJ1-2
size: NA
DNA: TGTGCCAGCAGTTTATCCGGAGGGACAGCCCCCTATGGCTACACCTTC
CDR3: CASSLSGGTAPYGYTF

D: NA
V: TRBV6-2/TRBV6-3
J: TRBJ1-5
size: NA
DNA: TGTGCCAGCAGTACCCAGGAAAATCAGCCCCAGCATTTT
CDR3: CASSTQENQPQHF

D: NA
V: TRBV5-4
J: TRBJ1-2
size: NA
DNA: TGTGCCAGCAGCTTGGTCTCAGGGTATGGCTACACCTTC
CDR3: CASSLVSGYGYTF

D: TRBD1
V: TRBV12-5
J: TRBJ1-2
size: NA
DNA: TGTGCTAGTGGTTTCGACAGGGGTGGCTACACCTTC
CDR3: CASGFDRGGYTF

D: TRBD1
V: TRBV4-3
J: TRBJ2-2
size: few
DNA: TGCGCCAGCAGCCCACAGGGGTACGGGGAGCTGTTTTTT
CDR3: CASSPQGYGELFF

D: NA
V: TRBV7-9
J: TRBJ2-1
size: NA
DNA: TGTGCCAGCAGCTTAATCCGAGACAATGAGCAGTTCTTC
CDR3: CASSLIRDNEQFF

D: TRBD1
V: TRBV6-5
J: TRBJ2-5
size: NA
DNA: TGTGCCAGCAACGGACAGGGACGCGAGACCCAGTACTTC
CDR3: CASNGQGRETQYF

D: NA
V: TRBV5-6
J: TRBJ1-6
size: NA
DNA: TGTGCCAGCAGCTCCGGAACGGGACAACGAAATTCACCCCTCCACTTT
CDR3: CASSSGTGQRNSPLHF

D: NA
V: TRBV10-3
J: TRBJ1-2
size: NA
DNA: TGTGCCATCAACTTAGGGGCAAGGGAAGGCTACACCTTC
CDR3: CAINLGAREGYTF

D: TRBD1
V: TRBV5-6
J: TRBJ2-7
size: NA
DNA: TGTGCCAGCAGCCTGCCACCGACAGGGAAAAACGAGCAGTACTTC
CDR3: CASSLPPTGKNEQYF

D: NA
V: TRBV11-2
J: TRBJ1-4
size: NA
DNA: TGTGCCAGCAGCGTGTTGGGCCCGGGGGAAAAACTGTTTTTT
CDR3: CASSVLGPGEKLFF

D: NA
V: TRBV27
J: TRBJ1-4
size: NA
DNA: TGTGCCAGCAGTTCGGCTAATGAAAAACTGTTTTTT
CDR3: CASSSANEKLFF

D: TRBD1
V: TRBV4-1
J: TRBJ1-2
size: NA
DNA: TGCGCCAGCAGCCAGCTACAGGGGGGGGAATATGGCTACACCTTC
CDR3: CASSQLQGGEYGYTF

D: TRBD1
V: TRBV19
J: TRBJ1-2
size: NA
DNA: TGTGCCAGTACCCGCGGGGACAGAAACTATGGCTACACCTTC
CDR3: CASTRGDRNYGYTF

D: NA
V: TRBV30
J: TRBJ2-1
size: NA
DNA: TGTGCCTGGAGTCGAAGCGGCCGGCAGTTCTTC
CDR3: CAWSRSGRQFF

D: TRBD1
V: TRBV7-2
J: TRBJ1-1
size: once
DNA: TGTGCCAGCAGCTCTCGTCCGGGACAGATGAACACTGAAGCTTTCTTT
CDR3: CASSSRPGQMNTEAFF

D: NA
V: TRBV7-2
J: TRBJ2-2
size: NA
DNA: TGTGCCAGCAGCCCCGACTTACTAGGGAACACCGGGGAGCTGTTTTTT
CDR3: CASSPDLLGNTGELFF

D: NA
V: TRBV5-6
J: TRBJ2-1
size: NA
DNA: TGTGCCAGCAGTACAGACTACAATGAGCAGTTCTTC
CDR3: CASSTDYNEQFF

D: TRBD1
V: TRBV5-1
J: TRBJ1-2
size: NA
DNA: TGCGCCAGCAGCTTTGGTCAGGGGGACTATGGCTACACCTTC
CDR3: CASSFGQGDYGYTF

D: TRBD1
V: TRBV3-1/TRBV3-2
J: TRBJ1-5
size: NA
DNA: TGTGCCAGCAGCCAGGCACAGGGGCTCATAAACAATCAGCCCCAGCATTTT
CDR3: CASSQAQGLINNQPQHF

D: NA
V: TRBV5-1
J: TRBJ2-1
size: NA
DNA: TGCGCCAGCAGCCAAAATGGCCTCCCGGGGAATGAGCAGTTCTTC
CDR3: CASSQNGLPGNEQFF

D: TRBD2
V: TRBV5-1
J: TRBJ2-5
size: NA
DNA: TGCGCCAGCGGAGAAACTCGGGGGGGTGACGAGACCCAGTACTTC
CDR3: CASGETRGGDETQYF

D: NA
V: TRBV5-1
J: TRBJ1-5
size: NA
DNA: TGCGCCAGCAGCTTGGATGGGGGCTATCAGCCCCAGCATTTT
CDR3: CASSLDGGYQPQHF

D: TRBD1
V: TRBV9
J: TRBJ2-7
size: NA
DNA: TGTGCCAGCAGCGTAGGCGCCCACAGGGGGTTGGACGAGCAGTACTTC
CDR3: CASSVGAHRGLDEQYF

D: NA
V: TRBV5-6
J: TRBJ1-1
size: NA
DNA: TGTGCCAGCAGCTTGGGAAGTTTAGGGAGCACTGAAGCTTTCTTT
CDR3: CASSLGSLGSTEAFF

D: NA
V: TRBV6-6
J: TRBJ2-7
size: few
DNA: TGTGCCAGCAGCTTACTAATCGGGTATGAGCAGTACTTC
CDR3: CASSLLIGYEQYF

D: NA
V: TRBV30
J: TRBJ1-2
size: NA
DNA: TGTGCCTGGAGCTCCCTGGGCAGGCATAACTATGGCTACACCTTC
CDR3: CAWSSLGRHNYGYTF

D: NA
V: TRBV5-1
J: TRBJ1-6
size: NA
DNA: TGCGCCAGCAACCCGGGCGCAGGGGCGTATAATTCACCCCTCCACTTT
CDR3: CASNPGAGAYNSPLHF